Listed below are T cell receptor beta chains from one sample, sequenced in a study of T cell changes during pregnancy in multiple sclerosis. The data were produced by immunoSEQ multiplex PCR, yet TCRdb's version contains in-frame clones alone and is incomplete. This table holds approximately 68,000 clones, 90% to 95% found once. Sequences were derived from peripheral blood, sampled in the second trimester of pregnancy. These receptors came from a female donor with multiple sclerosis, enrolled in a pregnancy study. The CDR3 runs from the conserved cysteine through the conserved F or W. The order of the fields is V gene, D gene, J gene, clone size, CDR3 protein, CDR3 DNA. A D gene is named only where the DNA matches it firmly. Clone size is stated in some rows and not others, as once, few, many or a class when expanded.

TRBV27	TRBD1	TRBJ1-1	-	CASSSIQGIGYTEAFF	TGTGCCAGCAGTTCCATACAGGGGATTGGGTACACTGAAGCTTTCTTT
TRBV5-4	-	TRBJ2-7	-	CASSLGSRQISHEQYF	TGTGCCAGCAGCTTGGGGTCGAGGCAGATTAGCCACGAGCAGTACTTC
TRBV5-1	-	TRBJ1-3	-	CASSRWVGDNTIYF	TGCGCCAGCAGCAGATGGGTGGGAGACAACACCATATATTTT
TRBV4-2	TRBD1	TRBJ2-1	-	CASSLVGRGLWGEQFF	TGTGCCAGCAGCCTCGTCGGCAGGGGGTTATGGGGTGAGCAGTTCTTC
TRBV20-1	-	TRBJ2-7	-	CSARASYEQYF	TGCAGTGCTAGGGCATCCTACGAGCAGTACTTC
TRBV4-1	-	TRBJ2-1	-	CASSQGGARSNNEQFF	TGCGCCAGCAGCCAAGGCGGGGCTAGATCAAACAATGAGCAGTTCTTC
TRBV29-1	TRBD1	TRBJ1-1	-	CSVGESRGRTEAFF	TGCAGCGTTGGAGAAAGCAGGGGGAGGACTGAAGCTTTCTTT
TRBV7-9	TRBD1	TRBJ2-1	once	CASTMSTGTGHGNEQFF	TGTGCCAGCACTATGTCAACCGGGACAGGGCACGGCAATGAGCAGTTCTTC
TRBV11-2	TRBD1	TRBJ2-3	-	CASRRLGQGALGTDTQYF	TGTGCCAGCCGACGACTAGGACAGGGGGCCCTGGGCACAGATACGCAGTATTTT
TRBV27	-	TRBJ2-7	-	CASSLSPPRTYEQYF	TGTGCCAGCAGCCTATCGCCCCCACGTACCTACGAGCAGTACTTC
TRBV11-2	TRBD1	TRBJ2-1	-	CASSLRDRHNEQFF	TGTGCCAGCAGCCTCCGGGACAGGCACAATGAGCAGTTCTTC
TRBV30	-	TRBJ1-4	few	CARQGQGNEKLFF	TGTGCCCGCCAGGGGCAGGGGAATGAAAAACTGTTTTTT
TRBV20-1	-	TRBJ2-1	-	CSASGYNEQFF	TGCAGTGCTAGCGGGTACAATGAGCAGTTCTTC
TRBV29-1	-	TRBJ1-2	-	CSAGLGRGGYTF	TGCAGCGCCGGTTTAGGGAGAGGCGGCTACACCTTC
TRBV19	TRBD1	TRBJ1-2	-	CASNRGTDYGYTF	TGTGCCAGTAACAGGGGGACCGACTATGGCTACACCTTC
TRBV6-1	-	TRBJ2-1	-	CASSLRGIAEQFF	TGTGCCAGCAGTTTGAGGGGGATCGCTGAGCAGTTCTTC
TRBV19	-	TRBJ1-1	-	CASSTQGSREYGF	TGTGCCAGTAGTACCCAGGGCTCGCGAGAATATGGTTTT
TRBV9	-	TRBJ2-5	-	CASSATGVAQETQYF	TGTGCCAGCAGCGCTACAGGTGTAGCCCAAGAGACCCAGTACTTC
TRBV6-5	TRBD1	TRBJ1-5	-	CASSTQGTGVRPQHF	TGTGCCAGCAGTACCCAAGGGACAGGGGTCCGGCCCCAGCATTTT
TRBV11-3	TRBD1	TRBJ2-1	-	CASSLGTGGYNEQFF	TGTGCCAGCAGCCTAGGGACAGGGGGTTACAATGAGCAGTTCTTC
TRBV6-6	-	TRBJ1-2	-	CASSLTGMGGYTF	TGTGCCAGCAGTTTAACAGGAATGGGGGGCTACACCTTC
TRBV7-9	-	TRBJ2-3	-	CASSLGKGGRIDTQYF	TGTGCCAGCAGCTTAGGGAAAGGGGGTCGGATAGATACGCAGTATTTT
TRBV5-1	-	TRBJ2-7	-	CASKIAPSKITGKGEQYF	TGCGCCAGCAAAATCGCGCCCTCGAAAATCACAGGGAAGGGAGAGCAGTACTTC
TRBV10-3	TRBD2	TRBJ2-7	-	CAISELAGVREQYF	TGTGCCATCAGTGAATTAGCGGGAGTCCGGGAGCAGTACTTC
TRBV7-2	TRBD2	TRBJ2-7	once	CASSLGPGLAGGPYEQYF	TGTGCCAGCAGCTTAGGTCCGGGACTAGCGGGGGGGCCCTACGAGCAGTACTTC
TRBV4-1	-	TRBJ1-2	-	CASSQAAEGLDYGYTF	TGCGCCAGCAGCCAGGCAGCCGAGGGTCTCGACTATGGCTACACCTTC
TRBV7-8	TRBD1	TRBJ1-6	-	CASSTTGVNPSPLHF	TGTGCCAGCAGCACAACAGGGGTTAATCCTTCACCCCTCCACTTT
TRBV10-3	-	TRBJ1-4	-	CAISESFGQLNEKLFF	TGTGCCATCAGTGAGTCGTTTGGACAGTTAAATGAAAAACTGTTTTTT
TRBV6-5	TRBD1	TRBJ2-1	-	CASSKQGLREQFF	TGTGCCAGCAGCAAACAGGGGCTTCGGGAGCAGTTCTTC
TRBV4-2	-	TRBJ1-1	-	CASSPEGGMNTEAFF	TGTGCCAGCAGCCCTGAGGGCGGAATGAACACTGAAGCTTTCTTT
TRBV5-1	TRBD1	TRBJ2-7	-	CASCLGQGKDEQYF	TGCGCCAGCTGTTTGGGACAGGGAAAGGACGAGCAGTACTTC
TRBV18	-	TRBJ2-1	once	CASSPRPDHNEQFF	TGTGCCAGCTCACCGCGGCCAGACCACAATGAGCAGTTCTTC
TRBV15	TRBD1	TRBJ1-1	-	CATSRGDSRNTEAFF	TGTGCCACCAGCAGAGGGGACAGTCGGAACACTGAAGCTTTCTTT
TRBV4-3	-	TRBJ1-2	-	CASSQGPQDNYGYTF	TGCGCCAGCAGCCAAGGTCCACAGGATAACTATGGCTACACCTTC
TRBV7-6	-	TRBJ1-1	-	CASSLEAGQEAFF	TGTGCCAGCAGCTTAGAGGCAGGACAAGAAGCTTTCTTT
TRBV9	TRBD1	TRBJ1-1	-	CASSKTGGLANTEAFF	TGTGCCAGCAGTAAGACAGGGGGCCTTGCAAACACTGAAGCTTTCTTT
TRBV19	TRBD1	TRBJ1-1	-	CASSPDRENTEAFF	TGTGCCAGTAGCCCGGACAGGGAGAACACTGAAGCTTTCTTT